The present T cell receptor beta chain was sequenced within a study of cytomegalovirus exposure and HLA in healthy donors. General study findings and limits: In vitro checks showed that a few CMV-associated chains really do target CMV antigens. Generally TCR sequences proved uncommon, though certain public TCRs appeared in numerous donors. In a later analysis, HLA-C alleles had the fewest associated TCRs, DRB1 alleles the most.

Nominally healthy donors provided the samples, though records likely missed some immune exposures. With regard to this clone: As yet, its antigen is unknown.

Deletions cut 2 bases from V and 4 bases from J, with 8 bases between. From germline, CDR1 is MGHRA and CDR2 YSYEKL. The CDR3 extends over 13 amino acids. PCR involved 60 Vbeta and 13 Jbeta primers. Measured with immunoSEQ multiplex PCR; TCRdb has only the in-frame clones, and not every one. Its table lists 35,000 to 50,000 clones. The TCR was taken from a male donor in good health and CMV-seronegative. The chain has TRBV4-1 and TRBJ2-5; D is perhaps TRBD2 (6 bases). The sample taken for sequencing was PBMCs. The CDR3: CASSQWRGETQYF. The CDR3 DNA is TGCGCCAGCAGCCAATGGAGGGGAGAGACCCAGTACTTC.